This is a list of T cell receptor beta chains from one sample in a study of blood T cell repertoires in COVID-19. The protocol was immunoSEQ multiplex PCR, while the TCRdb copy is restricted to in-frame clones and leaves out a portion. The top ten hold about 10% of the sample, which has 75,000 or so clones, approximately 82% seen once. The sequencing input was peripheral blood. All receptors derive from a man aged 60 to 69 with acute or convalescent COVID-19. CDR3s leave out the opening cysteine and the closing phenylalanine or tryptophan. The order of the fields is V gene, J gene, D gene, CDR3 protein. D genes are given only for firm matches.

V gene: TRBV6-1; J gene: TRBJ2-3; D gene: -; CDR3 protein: ASSEAMGEADTQY
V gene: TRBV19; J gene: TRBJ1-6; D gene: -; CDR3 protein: ATHGQQISPLH
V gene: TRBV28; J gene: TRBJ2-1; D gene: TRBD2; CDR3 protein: ASSTLMGSGRAHEQF
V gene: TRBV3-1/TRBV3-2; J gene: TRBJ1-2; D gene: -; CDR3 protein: ASSQVDSNYGYT
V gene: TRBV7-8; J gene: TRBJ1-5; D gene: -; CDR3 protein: ASSPVNQPQH
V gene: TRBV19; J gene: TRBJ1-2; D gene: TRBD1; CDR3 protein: ASSSRTGDNYGYT
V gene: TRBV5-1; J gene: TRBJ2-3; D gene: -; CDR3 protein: ASSEQGYSTDTQY
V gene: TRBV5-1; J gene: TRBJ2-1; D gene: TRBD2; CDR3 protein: ASSLRPGLAGNEQF
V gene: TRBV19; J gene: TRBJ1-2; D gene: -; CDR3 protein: ASSMQGSYGYT
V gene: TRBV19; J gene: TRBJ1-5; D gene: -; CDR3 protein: ASSIGSGDQPQH
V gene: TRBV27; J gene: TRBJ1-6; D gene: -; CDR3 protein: ASSILSTGKNSPLH
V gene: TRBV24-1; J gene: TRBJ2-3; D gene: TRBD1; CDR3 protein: ATSVTGGPTDTQY
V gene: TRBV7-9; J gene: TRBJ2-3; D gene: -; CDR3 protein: ASSTRRDSGGTDTQY
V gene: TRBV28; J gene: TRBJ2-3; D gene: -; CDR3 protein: ASSLPGPRGDTQY
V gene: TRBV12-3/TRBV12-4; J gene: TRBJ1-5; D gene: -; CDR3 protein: ASSLEAGQPQH
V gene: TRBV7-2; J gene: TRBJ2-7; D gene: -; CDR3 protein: ASSLDIYEQY
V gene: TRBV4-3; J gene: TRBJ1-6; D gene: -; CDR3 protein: ASSQAGRNSPLH
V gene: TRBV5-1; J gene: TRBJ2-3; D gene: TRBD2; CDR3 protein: ASKGLAVFSTDTQY